Sequencing of this T cell receptor (beta chain) was carried out in a study of early T cells in non-severe SARS-CoV-2 infection. The CDR3 runs to 16 residues. CDR1 SGHTA and CDR2 FQGNSA come from the germline V gene. The V end was cut by 5 bases, the J end by 0 bases, with 14 bases between. This clonotype has ten or more counts. Unique molecular identifiers were affixed to single, distinct cDNA molecules. TCRdb re-called the 5' RACE reads with MiXCR, one entry per CDR3 protein. The data show about 70,000 distinct CDR3 sequences, 4.6% seen once. This chain links TRBV7-2 with TRBJ2-1; D is perhaps TRBD2 (6 bases). The specimen was whole blood, collected at baseline. The clonotype was recovered from an adult who was a healthcare worker with PCR-confirmed SARS-CoV-2 infection or an uninfected control (not recorded which). The donor label of this sample is uncertain. Here the CDR3 DNA reads TGTGCCAGCAGCGCCCGGGACGGGAGCTCCTACAATGAGCAGTTCTTC. This gives the protein CASSARDGSSYNEQFF.